This T cell receptor beta chain was retrieved from a study of T cells after yellow fever vaccination (dated by TCRdb to about 2019). The study in broad terms: The SMART-Seq v4 Ultra Low Input RNA kit was used to prepare libraries from fractions with low cell numbers. Blood was collected at multiple timepoints before and after primary and secondary immunization, and bulk PBMC replicates and cell subsets were isolated. To follow T-cell clones before and after both primary and booster YFV17D yellow fever vaccination, bulk TCR alpha and beta repertoires underwent longitudinal sequencing. Two healthy male donors, one aged 18 to 29 and one aged 30 to 40 years, were included in the cohort. Findings and caveats that apply to the study as a whole: A small share of clonotypes was detected in both CD4 and CD8 compartments, with the overlap likely arising from convergent recombination. Most clones expanded after primary vaccination (around 96% of CD4 and roughly 90% of CD8) were re-detected after the booster, suggesting that broad memory maintenance occurred. The secondary T-cell response was weaker than the primary response but faster, peaking on day 5 instead of day 15. Because abundant contaminating clonotypes from the bulk population could be contained in FACS-sorted repertoires, computational filtering was required. Because only a couple of donors were included in the study, the extent to which the findings can be generalized is limited.

The germline V gene encodes CDR1 SEHNR and CDR2 FQNEAQ (reference sequence). V drops 4 bases and J drops 7 bases, leaving 10 bases in between. The CDR3 contains 12 residues, cysteine and phenylalanine counted. Kept here is only the CDR3 DNA, which spans 36 bases and is read in frame from base 1. According to the study, the label for this sample's treatment or condition signals: live attenuated yellow fever vaccine strain. PBMCs were isolated from peripheral blood using a standard Ficoll-Paque protocol. CD4 and CD8 T-cell fractions were isolated with Dynabeads CD4 and CD8 positive selection kits. TriZol was used to extract RNA from bulk PBMCs, CD4 and CD8 fractions, and dextramer-positive and dextramer-negative fractions. This clonotype came up a few times. Its antigen remains undetermined. Base qualities are not at hand, and no much larger clone is one base apart. TCR cDNA was made using 5'RACE template switching, a step that added a universal primer site and unique molecular identifiers. cDNA synthesis was primed from both the TCR alpha and TCR beta constant segments. Library amplification used two PCR steps, and the second PCR step added sample barcodes and sequencing adapters. Libraries were sequenced on Illumina HiSeq 2500 (2x100 bp) or NovaSeq (2x150 bp). The authors processed their data as follows. Demultiplexing of reads and collapsing into UMI consensus sequences were performed with MIGEC, and V(D)J alignment was carried out with MiXCR. Vaccine-responding clonotypes were defined with edgeR using replicate PBMC samples, requiring FDR below 0.01 and a log2 fold change above 5 up to day 15. Bulk clonotypes were assigned CD4 or CD8 identity according to which sequenced CD4 or CD8 repertoire held them at higher abundance. TCRdb reprocessing: public reads trimmed at Q25 with fastp, clones called with MiXCR, in-frame beta chains kept. Entries that share a CDR3 protein sequence are merged under the most common genes and DNA. The V and J calls come from TCRdb's annotation, not from the publication. Within this sample are 250,000 to 300,000 distinct CDR3 sequences, with 13% of them counted one time only. The biggest ten clones account for approximately 0.49% of the sample.

The V and J segments used are TRBV7-9 and TRBJ1-1; the D gene is perhaps TRBD1, on 5 matching bases. The receptor comes from a man between 25 and 39 years old who received the YFV17D yellow fever vaccine. Source: CD4+ T cells sorted from PBMCs, taken 45 days after the yellow fever booster vaccination. The nucleotide sequence reads as follows: TGTGCCAGCAGCTCACAGGACGGTGAAGCTTTCTTT. It codes for CASSSQDGEAFF.